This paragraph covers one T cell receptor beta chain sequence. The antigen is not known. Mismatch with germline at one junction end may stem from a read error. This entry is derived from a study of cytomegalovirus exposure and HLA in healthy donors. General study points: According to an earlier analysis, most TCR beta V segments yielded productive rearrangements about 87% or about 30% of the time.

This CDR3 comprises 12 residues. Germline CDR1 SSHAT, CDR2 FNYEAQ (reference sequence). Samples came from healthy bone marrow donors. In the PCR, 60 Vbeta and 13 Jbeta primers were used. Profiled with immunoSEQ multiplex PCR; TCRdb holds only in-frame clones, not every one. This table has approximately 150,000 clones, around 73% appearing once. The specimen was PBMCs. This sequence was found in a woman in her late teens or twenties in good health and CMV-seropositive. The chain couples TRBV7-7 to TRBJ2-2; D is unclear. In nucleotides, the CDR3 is TGTGCTAGCAGCTTAGTCCCGGGGGAGCTGTTTTTT. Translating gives CASSLVPGELFF.